What follows describes a single T cell receptor beta chain. Methods used by the authors: Using reference gene primer amplification, nucleated cell counts were estimated. Generated by immunoSEQ multiplex PCR, the TCRdb table keeps only in-frame clones and is missing some. That table furnishes V, J and clone size, whereas the DNA furnished D and trimming. Altogether around 72,000 clones are present, 88% being singletons, with the ten largest covering around 29%. This specimen belongs to a study of blood T cell repertoires in COVID-19. Study information: Collection of acute and convalescent COVID-19 samples took place in the United States, Italy and Spain. From T cells, B-cell-depleted T cells, or PBMCs came the material, which was cDNA or gDNA.

Germline V lookup: CDR1 LNHDA, CDR2 SQIVND (reference sequence). CDR3 length: 14 amino acids. After removal of 5 bases from V and 6 bases from J, the junction contained 2 bases not matched to a gene. The sequence was collected from a man in his fifties with acute or convalescent COVID-19. The source material was peripheral blood. The chain recombines TRBV19 with TRBJ1-6; 9 bases line up with TRBD1. The DNA for the CDR3 is TGTGCCAGTAGTGGGGGACAGGGTAATTCACCCCTCCACTTT. It encodes CASSGGQGNSPLHF.